The 5 T cell receptor beta chains below were found in one sample sequenced in a study of cytomegalovirus exposure and HLA in healthy donors. PCR used 60 Vbeta primers and 13 Jbeta primers. Produced via immunoSEQ multiplex PCR; TCRdb's table is partial and in-frame only. This repertoire includes some 110,000 clones. The sequencing input was PBMCs. The receptors shown here come from a man between 18 and 29 years old in good health and CMV-seronegative.

The gene calls are TRBV5-1 and TRBJ1-1; D call uncertain. This CDR3 has 11 residues. Germline CDR1 SGHRS, CDR2 YFSETQ. DNA of the CDR3: TGCGGTGATAGATCTGGCACTGAAGCTTTCTTT. Translation gives CGDRSGTEAFF.

The chain uses TRBV19 and TRBJ1-5; the D gene is possibly TRBD1 (5 bases). Per the germline V gene, CDR1 is LNHDA and CDR2 is SQIVND (reference sequence). The CDR3 consists of 13 residues. The ends were cut back, 7 bases at V and 10 bases at J, with 17 bases in the middle. The CDR3 reads CASNPQGAIPQHF. The CDR3 DNA reads TGTGCCAGTAATCCTCAGGGCGCCATCCCCCAGCATTTT.

The V call is TRBV11-3, the J call TRBJ2-1; 10 bases are shared with TRBD2. The CDR3 spans 15 residues. The ends lost 5 bases at V and 4 bases at J; junction bases unmatched: 5. Germline CDR1 reads SGHNT; CDR2 reads YENEEA. CDR3 coding DNA: TGTGCCAGCAGCCTCCAGCGGGAGGGATACAATGAGCAGTTCTTC. This gives the protein CASSLQREGYNEQFF. Full variable domain (outside the CDR3, taken from reference TRBV11-3 and TRBJ2-1): EAGVVQSPRYKIIEKKQPVAFWCNPISGHNTLYWYLQNLGQGPELLIRYENEEAVDDSQLPKDRFSAERLKGVDSTLKIQPAELGDSAVYLCASSLQREGYNEQFFGPGTRLTVL.

The CDR3 nucleotides are TGCGCCAGCAGCAACCGGGACAGATACGAGCAGTACTTC. Translating gives CASSNRDRYEQYF. This chain connects TRBV5-1 to TRBJ2-7; 7 bases line up with TRBD1. V lost 4 bases to trimming and J lost 4 bases; unmatched junction nucleotides: 5. From germline, CDR1 is SGHRS and CDR2 YFSETQ. The length of the CDR3 is 13 residues.

The V call is TRBV30, the J call TRBJ2-7; D remains unclear. This CDR3 spans 13 amino acids. The ends were cut back, 3 bases at V and 6 bases at J, with 15 bases in the middle. Per germline, CDR1 GTSNPN and CDR2 SVGIG (reference sequence). This CDR3 reads CAWRSFKETEQYF. DNA of the CDR3: TGTGCCTGGAGAAGCTTTAAGGAGACCGAGCAGTACTTC.